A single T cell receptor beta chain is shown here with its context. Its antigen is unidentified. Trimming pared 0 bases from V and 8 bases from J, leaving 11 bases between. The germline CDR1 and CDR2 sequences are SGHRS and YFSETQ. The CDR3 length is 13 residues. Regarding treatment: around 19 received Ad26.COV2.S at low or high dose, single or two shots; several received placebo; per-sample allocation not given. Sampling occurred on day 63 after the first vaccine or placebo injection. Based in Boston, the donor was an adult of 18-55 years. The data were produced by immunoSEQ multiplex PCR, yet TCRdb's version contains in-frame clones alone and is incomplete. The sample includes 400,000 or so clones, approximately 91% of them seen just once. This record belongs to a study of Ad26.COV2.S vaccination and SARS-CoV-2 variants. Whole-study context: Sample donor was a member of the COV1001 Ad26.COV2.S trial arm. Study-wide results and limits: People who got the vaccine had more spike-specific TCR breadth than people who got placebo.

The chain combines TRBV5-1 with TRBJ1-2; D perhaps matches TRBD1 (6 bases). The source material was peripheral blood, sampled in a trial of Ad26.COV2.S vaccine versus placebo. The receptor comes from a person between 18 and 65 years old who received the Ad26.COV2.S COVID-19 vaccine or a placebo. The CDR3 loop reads CASSLGDTRGYTF. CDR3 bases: TGCGCCAGCAGCTTGGGGGACACCCGGGGCTACACCTTC. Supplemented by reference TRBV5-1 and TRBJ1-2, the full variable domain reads KAGVTQTPRYLIKTRGQQVTLSCSPISGHRSVSWYQQTPGQGLQFLFEYFSETQRNKGNFPGRFSGRQFSNSRSEMNVSTLELGDSALYLCASSLGDTRGYTFGSGTRLTVV.